This TCR beta chain was recorded in a study of cytomegalovirus exposure and HLA in healthy donors. This PCR relied on a set of 60 Vbeta primers and 13 Jbeta primers. Assay: immunoSEQ multiplex PCR; the TCRdb copy retains only in-frame clones and omits some. The sample has around 200,000 clones; approximately 85% are singletons. This CDR3 contains 15 residues. Germline values: CDR1 SGHAT, CDR2 FQNNGV. Trimming at V came to 1 base and at J to 8 bases, leaving 7 bases not matched to a gene. Specimen: PBMCs. This receptor was obtained from a woman aged 45-65 years in good health and CMV-seronegative. This chain joins TRBV11-2 and TRBJ1-4; 7 nucleotides line up with TRBD1. CDR3 protein: CASSLAVTGKEKLFF. The DNA for the CDR3 is TGTGCCAGCAGCTTAGCCGTGACAGGGAAGGAAAAACTGTTTTTT.